This TCR beta chain stems from a study of blood T cell repertoires in COVID-19. In the original processing: For nucleated cells, counts were estimated from reference gene primer amplification. TCRdb's copy holds only in-frame clones and misses some; the assay was immunoSEQ multiplex PCR. Clone size and the V and J calls come from that table; the DNA yielded D and trimming. The sample has about 120,000 clones; over 75% are singletons. The CDR3 is 12 residues long. The germline V gene has CDR1 MNHEY and CDR2 SVGEGT. Between the trimmed V and J ends, which lost 1 base and 6 bases, there was a span of 4 bases.

The receptor's source is a human donor with active COVID-19. The donor label of this sample is uncertain. The sequencing sample was made of peripheral blood. The chain combines TRBV6-2 or TRBV6-3 with TRBJ1-5, with D hard to call. The CDR3 region has the DNA TGTGCCAGCAGTTACTTCCGTCAGCCCCAGCATTTT. Encoded protein: CASSYFRQPQHF.